Shown below are 9 T cell receptor beta chains from a single sample sequenced in a study of T-cell reconstitution after alpha-beta-depleted transplantation in children. Unique molecular identifiers were used to barcode this TCRbeta library. Each CDR3 protein gets one entry after TCRdb re-called the PCR reads with MiXCR. The sample has about 360,000 distinct CDR3 sequences; 10% to 15% are singletons. The sequences come from PBMCs, collected from the stem cell graft. These TCRs come from a human donor who donated a stem cell graft to a child with Fanconi anemia.

This clonotype was recorded at least ten times. The genes are TRBV5-1 and TRBJ2-1; D not resolved. The CDR3 has 16 amino acids. Looked up from germline, CDR1 is SGHRS and CDR2 is YFSETQ. V dropped 7 bases and J dropped 0 bases, with 17 bases sitting between them. The CDR3 here is CASSILPVSSYNEQFF. CDR3 bases: TGCGCCAGCTCCATCCTCCCGGTAAGCTCCTACAATGAGCAGTTCTTC.

This clonotype has a handful of counts. This chain uses TRBV5-4 with TRBJ2-3; no reliable D call. V lost 6 bases, J lost 3 bases, and 14 bases lay in between. This CDR3 spans 14 amino acids. Germline-derived CDR1 and CDR2 are SGHNT and YYREEE (reference sequence). CDR3 in DNA: TGTGCCAGCACCGACTTTCTGGGAACAGATACGCAGTATTTT. Protein product: CASTDFLGTDTQYF.

The chain joins TRBV7-9 to TRBJ1-3; the D gene is possibly TRBD1 (6 bases). The germline V gene has CDR1 SEHNR and CDR2 FQNEAQ (reference sequence). Trimming took 5 bases from V and 0 from J, leaving 11 bases between them. This CDR3 has 15 amino acids. The CDR3 loop reads CASSRGHSSGNTIYF. In nucleotides, the CDR3 is TGTGCCAGCAGCAGGGGACACTCCTCTGGAAACACCATATATTTT.

In regard to this clonotype: Without the conserved terminal phenylalanine or tryptophan, this CDR3 likely stems from a read error. This chain joins TRBV5-1 and TRBJ2-2; a possible D gene is TRBD2 (6 bases). Per the germline V gene, CDR1 is SGHRS and CDR2 is YFSETQ. CDR3 length equals 15 residues. V gave up 0 bases and J gave up 5 bases, with 11 bases separating them. CDR3 in DNA: TGCGCCAGCAGCTTGGTCGGGGGTCGGACCGGGGAGCTGTTTTCT. Translation gives CASSLVGGRTGELFS.

This chain connects TRBV5-1 to TRBJ2-7, with D perhaps matching TRBD1 (6 bases). Deletions cut 5 bases from V and 2 bases from J, with 17 bases between. Germline lookup yields CDR1 SGHRS and CDR2 YFSETQ. This CDR3 comprises 15 residues. The CDR3 DNA reads as TGCGCCAGCAGGGCGGCGGACAGCCTCACCTACGAGCAGTACTTC. Amino acids: CASRAADSLTYEQYF.

The V gene is TRBV2, the J gene TRBJ2-1; unclear D gene. The germline CDR1 and CDR2 sequences are SNHLY and FYNNEI. This CDR3 contains 11 residues. V gave up 7 bases and J gave up 6 bases, with 7 bases separating them. The CDR3 sequence: CASKLFNEQFF. As DNA, the CDR3 is TGTGCCAGCAAGCTTTTCAATGAGCAGTTCTTC.

The chain joins TRBV7-3 to TRBJ1-1, with D unresolved. The CDR3 spans 15 residues. In germline, CDR1 is SGHTA, CDR2 FQGTGA. The ends were cut back, 1 base at V and 1 base at J, with 10 bases in the middle. The CDR3 nucleotides read TGTGCCAGCAGCTTAAACGGGCCGCCGAACACTGAAGCTTTCTTT. It codes for CASSLNGPPNTEAFF.

This chain connects TRBV4-3 to TRBJ2-3; D is undetermined. The CDR3 consists of 16 residues. V lost 3 bases, J lost 0 bases, and 13 bases lay in between. The germline V gene encodes CDR1 LGHNA and CDR2 YSLEER. CDR3 DNA: TGCGCCAGCAGCCAGGACCCTGTGGGTAGCACAGATACGCAGTATTTT. Translated: CASSQDPVGSTDTQYF.

This clonotype was found many times. This chain links TRBV12-3 or TRBV12-4 with TRBJ2-1; 10 nucleotides agree with TRBD2. V lost 5 bases and J lost 7; bases outside the gene matches: 5. CDR3 length equals 14 residues. The CDR3 region is CASSAAGGRNEQFF. DNA for the CDR3: TGTGCCAGCAGTGCAGCGGGGGGGCGGAATGAGCAGTTCTTC.